This TCR beta chain is drawn from a study of identical twins (dated by TCRdb to 2015 to 2016). Background for the entire study: To test whether fetal clonotypes persist, the study used deep sequencing on TCR alpha and beta repertoires from monozygotic twins, unrelated adults of various ages, and cord blood. To rule out contamination, the twin experiments were replicated at different times with different library preparation protocols. The investigation overall reported the following: Because the same donors could not be followed over many years, the conclusions relied on cross-sectional statistical analysis. In monozygotic twins, recombination models systematically underestimated out-of-frame TCR alpha sharing, but the models matched the sharing seen between unrelated individuals. Compared with coincidental sharing between unrelated individuals, out-of-frame TCR alpha sequences shared between twins had an excess of sequences with low generation probability. The excess sharing between twins in beta out-of-frame sequences was weaker because fewer shared sequences reduced the signal-to-noise ratio. Fewer insertions were carried by abundant cord blood beta clonotypes, a similar but weaker trend appeared in young adult naive repertoires, and no such trend appeared in memory repertoires. Invariant T cells such as MAIT and iNKT could partly confound zero-insertion analyses, although diverse VJ usage argued against such confounding for most clonotypes.

Reading from cysteine to phenylalanine, the CDR3 counts 15 amino acids. The only DNA kept is the CDR3, 45 bases in frame from the first base. V loses 6 bases at its end and J loses 6 bases; junction bases beyond the gene matches: 8. Libraries were made using 5' RACE. These reads were obtained on an Illumina HiSeq 2000. A universal primer binding site was introduced by template switching, and a unique molecular identifier was present in the final cDNA, enabling accurate counting of TCR cDNA molecules. First-strand cDNA for TCR alpha and beta chains was synthesized from specific primers in the conserved constant-segment region. To control for contamination, every cDNA library was double barcoded, receiving both a SMART-Mk sample barcode and Illumina barcodes. TruSeq adapter sequences along with Illumina sample barcodes were introduced in two successive PCR steps. Sequencing of the TCR alpha and beta cDNA libraries was done on the Illumina HiSeq platform using custom primers. The paper's processing steps were these. Raw reads were processed with MiGEC to extract unique molecular identifiers, and MiXCR was used to determine CDR3 positions. For each individual, recombination models were inferred using an EM algorithm with the repgenHMM and IGoR tools. Shared clonotype analysis was performed with the tcR package in R, normalizing sharing by the product of cloneset sizes. To study raw recombination free of thymic and clonal selection effects, out-of-frame nonproductive sequences were analyzed. TCRdb took the public reads, trimmed them with fastp at Q25, ran MiXCR for clone calling and kept in-frame beta chains. Each entry is one CDR3 protein sequence, shown with its most common DNA and genes. TCRdb, not the original authors, processed these V and J calls. The sample table holds around 1.7 million distinct CDR3 sequences, of which roughly a third were seen once. The ten largest account for about 0.3% of the sample.

The sample holds a few counts of this clonotype. Its antigen target is currently unknown. No qualities accompany the bases; no much larger clone lies one base away. Every donor in the study was a healthy Caucasian. The sequence was obtained from a newborn girl in good health. This chain joins TRBV12-3 or TRBV12-4 to TRBJ2-7, with 13 bases matching TRBD2. The sequencing input was cord blood. The nucleotide sequence reads as follows: TGTGCCAGCAGGCAACTAGCGGGAGGGAAATTCGAGCAGTACTTC. Translation gives CASRQLAGGKFEQYF.